This is a list of T cell receptor beta chains from one sample in a study of OX40 agonist ivuxolimab in advanced cancers. Assay used: immunoSEQ multiplex PCR; TCRdb lists only in-frame clones, some missing. The sample holds tens of thousands of clones, roughly 87% seen once. This sample comprised CD4+ or CD8+ T cells sorted from blood, obtained in a trial of the OX40 agonist ivuxolimab. These TCRs come from an adult with an advanced solid tumor such as melanoma, head and neck, liver or kidney cancer. The CDR3 runs from the conserved cysteine through the conserved F or W. The D gene is left open where the match is weak. Rows give clone size only sometimes, using once, few, many, or a class for an expanded clone.

>TRBV5-1|14|TRBD1|TRBJ2-7|NA
CASSLGTGVYEQYF
TGCGCCAGCAGCTTGGGTACAGGGGTCTACGAGCAGTACTTC
>TRBV5-4|14|TRBD2|TRBJ2-5|NA
CASSPGTIQETQYF
TGTGCCAGCAGTCCCGGGACTATTCAAGAGACCCAGTACTTC
>TRBV6-4|13|NA|TRBJ1-2|NA
CASSDSQGLGYTF
TGTGCCAGCAGTGACTCGCAGGGGCTCGGCTACACCTTC
>TRBV5-1|14|TRBD2|TRBJ2-7|NA
CASSLEGTSGEQYF
TGCGCCAGCAGCTTGGAGGGGACTAGCGGCGAGCAGTACTTC
>TRBV30|15|TRBD1|TRBJ1-3|NA
CAWSRDRATGNTIYF
TGTGCCTGGAGTCGGGACAGGGCTACTGGAAACACCATATATTTT
>TRBV18|14|TRBD1|TRBJ2-2|NA
CASSQGQDTGELFF
TGTGCCAGCTCACAGGGACAGGACACCGGGGAGCTGTTTTTT
>TRBV2|16|NA|TRBJ2-2|NA
CASTRLSRRATGELFF
TGTGCCAGCACCCGACTTTCACGCCGGGCCACCGGGGAGCTGTTTTTT
>TRBV2|16|NA|TRBJ2-2|NA
CASSPPGQLNTGELFF
TGTGCCAGCAGCCCTCCGGGACAACTGAACACCGGGGAGCTGTTTTTT
>TRBV6-6|12|NA|TRBJ2-1|NA
CASGPSGLEQFF
TGTGCCAGCGGGCCGTCGGGCCTTGAGCAGTTCTTC
>TRBV12-5|12|NA|TRBJ2-7|NA
CASSDSSYEQYF
TGTGCTAGCTCGGACAGCTCCTACGAGCAGTACTTC
>TRBV29-1|14|TRBD2|TRBJ2-5|NA
CSVVSSGGGETQYF
TGCAGCGTTGTCAGTAGCGGGGGGGGAGAGACCCAGTACTTC
>TRBV14|13|NA|TRBJ1-1|NA
CASSQGVNTEAFF
TGTGCCAGCAGCCAGGGAGTGAACACTGAAGCTTTCTTT
>TRBV5-1|14|NA|TRBJ2-5|NA
CASSPLANQETQYF
TGCGCCAGCAGCCCTCTAGCGAACCAAGAGACCCAGTACTTC
>TRBV30|13|NA|TRBJ2-7|NA
CAWRGTGATTAYF
TGTGCCTGGAGGGGGACGGGAGCCACCACAGCCTACTTC
>TRBV25-1|12|NA|TRBJ2-5|NA
CASRSSTETQYF
TGTGCCAGCCGGTCGAGCACGGAGACCCAGTACTTC
>TRBV7-8|14|NA|TRBJ2-5|NA
CASSLDGFLETQYF
TGTGCCAGCAGCTTAGACGGATTCCTGGAGACCCAGTACTTC
>TRBV11-3|13|NA|TRBJ2-5|few
CASSLNLRETQYF
TGTGCCAGCAGCTTAAATTTAAGAGAGACCCAGTACTTC
>TRBV14|13|NA|TRBJ1-1|NA
CASSQIMNTEAFF
TGTGCCAGCAGCCAAATCATGAACACTGAAGCTTTCTTT
>TRBV6-6|15|NA|TRBJ1-1|NA
CASSYPTGGGTEAFF
TGTGCCAGCAGTTACCCTACCGGAGGGGGCACTGAAGCTTTCTTT
>TRBV6-1|17|TRBD1|TRBJ1-2|NA
CASSEATKGQAIYGYTF
TGTGCCAGCAGTGAAGCGACCAAGGGACAGGCGATCTATGGCTACACCTTC
>TRBV5-1|14|NA|TRBJ2-7|few
CASSSRGSSYEQYF
TGCGCCAGCAGCTCTCGGGGCAGCTCCTACGAGCAGTACTTC
>TRBV5-1|16|TRBD1|TRBJ2-7|NA
CASSPTPGQGSYEQYF
TGCGCCAGCAGCCCGACCCCGGGACAGGGTTCCTACGAGCAGTACTTC
>TRBV30|15|TRBD1|TRBJ1-2|NA
CAWVRDRAISRGYTF
TGTGCCTGGGTTAGGGACAGGGCAATTTCTCGGGGCTACACCTTC
>TRBV6-5|16|NA|TRBJ1-4|NA
CASSYSFGARGEKLFF
TGTGCCAGCAGTTACTCTTTTGGGGCCCGAGGGGAAAAACTGTTTTTT
>TRBV30|14|NA|TRBJ1-1|few
CAWSLDRQNTEAFF
TGTGCCTGGAGCCTGGACAGACAAAACACTGAAGCTTTCTTT
>TRBV6-1|16|TRBD1|TRBJ2-2|NA
CASSELNRGRTGELFF
TGTGCCAGCAGTGAGTTAAACAGGGGGCGCACCGGGGAGCTGTTTTTT
>TRBV10-3|14|NA|TRBJ1-2|NA
CAISEGQLNYGYTF
TGTGCCATCAGTGAGGGACAGCTTAACTATGGCTACACCTTC
>TRBV6-5|14|TRBD1|TRBJ1-5|NA
CASSQTGFNQPQHF
TGTGCCAGCAGCCAGACAGGGTTCAATCAGCCCCAGCATTTT
>TRBV14|16|NA|TRBJ2-7|once
CASSQVSGRGPYEQYF
TGTGCCAGCAGCCAAGTTTCAGGCCGGGGGCCTTACGAGCAGTACTTC
>TRBV30|16|NA|TRBJ2-3|NA
CAWSVLPGRITDTQYF
TGTGCCTGGAGTGTATTGCCAGGCCGGATCACAGATACGCAGTATTTT
>TRBV5-6|14|NA|TRBJ1-6|NA
CASSTPGAFEPLHF
TGTGCCAGCAGCACCCCAGGGGCCTTCGAACCCCTCCACTTT
>TRBV7-8|18|TRBD1|TRBJ2-1|once
CASRRNQDRPNRYNEQFF
TGTGCCAGCCGAAGGAATCAGGACAGGCCGAACCGATACAATGAGCAGTTCTTC
>TRBV2|11|TRBD2|TRBJ2-7|NA
CASSGGVGQYF
TGTGCCAGCTCGGGGGGAGTCGGGCAGTACTTC
>TRBV5-1|14|NA|TRBJ1-1|once
CASSLDRVGTEAFF
TGCGCCAGCAGCTTGGACAGGGTTGGGACTGAAGCTTTCTTT
>TRBV19|15|TRBD1|TRBJ1-3|NA
CASSAGQGYGNTIYF
TGTGCCAGTAGTGCGGGACAGGGATATGGAAACACCATATATTTT
>TRBV5-4|15|TRBD1|TRBJ1-2|few
CASSPSFGTGVGYTF
TGTGCCAGCAGCCCATCCTTCGGGACAGGGGTGGGTTACACCTTC
>TRBV18|15|NA|TRBJ2-2|NA
CASSLGAANTGELFF
TGTGCCAGCTCACTCGGGGCTGCGAACACCGGGGAGCTGTTTTTT
>TRBV10-3|14|NA|TRBJ2-6|NA
CAISRGSGANVLTF
TGTGCCATCAGTAGGGGGTCTGGGGCCAACGTCCTGACTTTC
>TRBV4-1|16|NA|TRBJ2-7|NA
CASSQPRDTASYEQYF
TGCGCCAGCAGCCAACCCCGGGACACGGCCTCCTACGAGCAGTACTTC
>TRBV10-2|15|TRBD2|TRBJ2-1|NA
CASMGVLAGNNEQFF
TGCGCCAGCATGGGGGTTCTAGCGGGCAACAATGAGCAGTTCTTC
>TRBV6-5|15|TRBD1|TRBJ2-2|NA
CASSYEGARTGELFF
TGTGCCAGCAGTTACGAGGGGGCGAGGACCGGGGAGCTGTTTTTT
>TRBV2|14|TRBD1|TRBJ1-2|NA
CASSGQGAGYGYTF
TGTGCCAGCAGTGGGCAGGGGGCAGGATATGGCTACACCTTC
>TRBV6-5|14|TRBD2|TRBJ2-7|NA
CASSPGTSGGRLYF
TGTGCCAGCAGTCCCGGGACTAGCGGGGGGCGGCTGTACTTC
>TRBV7-2|14|NA|TRBJ1-6|NA
CASSLGQNNSPLHF
TGTGCCAGCAGCCTCGGACAGAATAATTCACCCCTCCACTTT
>TRBV5-4|14|NA|TRBJ1-1|NA
CASSLDQQGTEAFF
TGTGCCAGCAGCTTGGATCAGCAGGGGACTGAAGCTTTCTTT
>TRBV12-5|14|NA|TRBJ1-6|NA
CASGPDGRNSPLHF
TGTGCTAGTGGTCCCGACGGGAGAAATTCACCCCTCCACTTT
>TRBV7-9|19|NA|TRBJ2-6|NA
CASSRTAGGRGSGANVLTF
TGTGCCAGCAGCCGAACGGCAGGCGGACGAGGGTCTGGGGCCAACGTCCTGACTTTC
>TRBV5-6|17|TRBD2|TRBJ2-3|NA
CASSSSLTSGVTDTQYF
TGTGCCAGCAGCTCATCCCTGACTAGCGGGGTAACAGATACGCAGTATTTT
>TRBV18|14|NA|TRBJ1-2|NA
CASSPPGRTYGYTF
TGTGCCAGCTCACCACCGGGGCGAACCTATGGCTACACCTTC